This T cell receptor (beta chain) was obtained from a study of blood T cell repertoires in COVID-19. CDR3 length: 11 residues. The V end was cut by 5 bases, the J end by 8 bases, with 8 bases between. Repertoires were generated with immunoSEQ multiplex PCR, while TCRdb's copy carries only in-frame clones and drops some. The sample lists approximately 160,000 clones; approximately 85% were seen once. The sequence was obtained from a man in his sixties who had recovered from COVID-19. The chain links TRBV12-3 or TRBV12-4 to TRBJ2-3; D is possibly TRBD2 (5 bases). Sequenced material: peripheral blood. The CDR3: CASSIAGTQYF. In DNA form, the CDR3 reads TGTGCCAGCAGTATCGCGGGTACGCAGTATTTT.